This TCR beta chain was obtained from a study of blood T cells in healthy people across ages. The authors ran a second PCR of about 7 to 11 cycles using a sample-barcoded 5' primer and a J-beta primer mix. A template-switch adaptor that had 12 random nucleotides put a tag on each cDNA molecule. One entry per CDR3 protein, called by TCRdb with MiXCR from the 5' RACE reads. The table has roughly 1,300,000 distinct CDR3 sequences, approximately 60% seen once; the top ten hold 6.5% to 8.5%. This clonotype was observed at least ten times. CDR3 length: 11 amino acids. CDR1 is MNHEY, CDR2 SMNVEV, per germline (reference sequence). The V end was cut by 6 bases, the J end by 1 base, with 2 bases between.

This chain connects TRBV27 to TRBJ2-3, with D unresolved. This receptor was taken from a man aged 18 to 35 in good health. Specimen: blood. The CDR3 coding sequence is TGTGCCAGCAGGGGCACAGATACGCAGTATTTT. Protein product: CASRGTDTQYF.